This TCR beta chain stems from a study of blood T cell repertoires in COVID-19. Germline V CDR1 and CDR2: WSHSY, SAAADI. The CDR3 loop spans 16 amino acids. Losses at the gene ends were 0 bases for V and 8 bases for J; bases not matched to a gene: 5. TCRdb's copy holds only in-frame clones and misses some; the assay was immunoSEQ multiplex PCR. The sample lists fewer than 250,000 clones, around four fifths occurring once. This rearrangement joins TRBV10-2 to TRBJ2-1; 12 nucleotides align to TRBD1. Sequenced: peripheral blood. The clonotype originates from a man over 45 with active or convalescent COVID-19. CDR3 residues: CASSESRDRGRHEQFF. The CDR3 coding sequence is TGCGCCAGCAGTGAGTCGCGGGACAGGGGGCGCCATGAGCAGTTCTTC.